This TCR beta chain was identified during a study of cytomegalovirus exposure and HLA in healthy donors. Study-level findings and limits: Rarity characterized most TCR sequences, yet some public TCRs appeared in many donors.

From germline, CDR1 is MNHEY and CDR2 SVGAGI. V lost 0 bases and J lost 10, with 13 bases in between. The CDR3 sequence is 15 residues long. TCRdb keeps only in-frame clones here, not all; method: immunoSEQ multiplex PCR. The profile covers 180,000 or so clones, with approximately 90% appearing a single time and 1.4% taken by the ten largest. Notes on this clone: Its antigen is unidentified.

The clonotype comes from a woman in her twenties or thirties in good health and CMV-seronegative. The material sequenced was PBMCs. The J gene is TRBJ1-6, the V gene TRBV6-5; D might be TRBD1 (6 bases). The CDR3 protein is CASSYSRQASSPLHF. The CDR3 bases are TGTGCCAGCAGTTACTCGAGACAGGCGAGCTCACCCCTCCACTTT.